A selection of T cell receptor beta chains follows, all from one sample in a study of long-term antiretroviral therapy in people with HIV. The method was immunoSEQ multiplex PCR; TCRdb's version includes in-frame clones alone and lacks a portion of them. The sample includes 35,000 or so clones, over 75% seen only once; the top ten take about 10%. The material sequenced was unsorted PBMCs, taken 2.2 years after starting antiretroviral therapy. These receptors were collected from a young man with HIV. Each CDR3 is given with its conserved first and last residue. D genes are given only for firm matches. For some rows the clone size is stated as once, few or many, or as a class when expanded; others skip it.

d_gene	v_gene	j_gene	abundance	CDR3nt	CDR3aa
TRBD1	TRBV5-1	TRBJ2-5	.	TGCGCCAGCAGCTCAGGCCGACAGGGGGTCGAGACCCAGTACTTC	CASSSGRQGVETQYF
.	TRBV4-1	TRBJ1-2	.	TGCGCCAGCAGCCAAGAACCGCGGATTAACTATGGCTACACCTTC	CASSQEPRINYGYTF
.	TRBV25-1	TRBJ1-5	once	TGTGCCAGCAGTGAAGGCGGCAGTGAGAATCAGCCCCAGCATTTT	CASSEGGSENQPQHF
TRBD1	TRBV6-5	TRBJ1-5	.	TGTGCCAGCAGCAGACAGGGGAATCAGCCCCAGCATTTT	CASSRQGNQPQHF
.	TRBV7-9	TRBJ1-2	.	TGTGCCAGCAGCTTAGGTAGTGCTAACTATGGCTACACCTTC	CASSLGSANYGYTF
.	TRBV5-4	TRBJ2-7	.	TGTGCCAGCAGCTTTTCCGGGGGCCCCTACGAGCAGTACTTC	CASSFSGGPYEQYF
TRBD1	TRBV19	TRBJ1-5	.	TGTGCCAGTAGTGCCTGGGACAGAAATCAGCCCCAGCATTTT	CASSAWDRNQPQHF
.	TRBV11-3	TRBJ2-7	.	TGTGCCAGCAGCTTAACTCGCGGCCGGGCGTACGAGCAGTACTTC	CASSLTRGRAYEQYF
.	TRBV21-1	TRBJ2-1	.	TGTGCCAGCAGCAATTGCGCAGGGCAGTTCTTC	CASSNCAGQFF
TRBD2	TRBV4-2	TRBJ2-3	.	TGTGCCAGCAGCCCCGGGGGGATCACAGATACGCAGTATTTT	CASSPGGITDTQYF
.	TRBV7-8	TRBJ2-2	.	TGTGCCAGCAGCCCCCGTAGGGGGGGCAACACCGGGGAGCTGTTTTTT	CASSPRRGGNTGELFF
TRBD2	TRBV5-6	TRBJ2-5	.	TGTGCCAGCAGCTTGGGCGCGGGGGGCGGTGAGACCCAGTACTTC	CASSLGAGGGETQYF
.	TRBV18	TRBJ2-3	.	TGTGCCAGCGCACGGAATAGCGGACACACAGATACGCAGTATTTT	CASARNSGHTDTQYF
TRBD1	TRBV7-2	TRBJ2-5	.	TGTGCCAGCAGCCCCAACCAGGGGGTGGGGGAGACCCAGTACTTC	CASSPNQGVGETQYF
.	TRBV6-4	TRBJ1-1	.	TGTGCCAGCAGTGACGGCACTGAAGCTTTCTTT	CASSDGTEAFF
.	TRBV7-2	TRBJ2-1	few	TGTGCCAGCAGCTTATATTCGAGCTCCTACAATGAGCAGTTCTTC	CASSLYSSSYNEQFF
.	TRBV9	TRBJ2-1	.	TGTGCCAGCAGCGTCCAGACATCCTACAATGAGCAGTTCTTC	CASSVQTSYNEQFF
.	TRBV19	TRBJ2-5	.	TGTGCCAGTAGTACTCTGGGGAGCGAGACCCAGTACTTC	CASSTLGSETQYF
.	TRBV4-3	TRBJ2-2	.	TGCGCCAGCAGCCAAGATGAGGGTCGAAGAGGGGAGCTGTTTTTT	CASSQDEGRRGELFF
TRBD1	TRBV29-1	TRBJ1-1	.	TGCAGCGTTGAAGAACCGACCGGGACAGAGAAAACTGAAGCTTTCTTT	CSVEEPTGTEKTEAFF
.	TRBV18	TRBJ2-2	.	TGTGCCAGCTCACCACCGGAGGGGGAAGCGAACACCGGGGAGCTGTTTTTT	CASSPPEGEANTGELFF
TRBD1	TRBV5-5	TRBJ1-2	.	TGTGCCAGCAGCGGGAGACAGGGACCAACGAACTATGGCTACACCTTC	CASSGRQGPTNYGYTF
.	TRBV2	TRBJ2-1	few	TGTGCCAGCAGAGCAAGCTCCTACAATGAGCAGTTCTTC	CASRASSYNEQFF
TRBD2	TRBV5-4	TRBJ2-1	.	TGTGCCAGCAGCCAATCATTAGCGGGATCCTACAATGAGCAGTTCTTC	CASSQSLAGSYNEQFF
.	TRBV30	TRBJ2-2	.	TGTGCCTGGACGCCTCCGAACACCGGGGAGCTGTTTTTT	CAWTPPNTGELFF
.	TRBV14	TRBJ2-7	few	TGTGCCAGCAGCAACAACTTGTACGAGCAGTACTTC	CASSNNLYEQYF
TRBD1	TRBV10-3	TRBJ1-1	.	TGTGCCATCAGTGAGGGGGACAGGGGGTTTACTGAAGCTTTCTTT	CAISEGDRGFTEAFF
TRBD2	TRBV30	TRBJ2-1	.	TGTGCCTGGGGGGCTAGCGGGGTCTACAATGAGCAGTTCTTC	CAWGASGVYNEQFF
.	TRBV9	TRBJ2-5	.	TGTGCCAGCAGCGTAGCTGGTGGCAACCTAGGAGAGACCCAGTACTTC	CASSVAGGNLGETQYF
.	TRBV7-9	TRBJ1-2	.	TGTGCCAGCAGCTCCCCCACCGGACAAGTTAGATCGTCCAACTATGGCTACACCTTC	CASSSPTGQVRSSNYGYTF
.	TRBV13	TRBJ2-7	.	TGTGCCAGCAGCTGGGCGACAGATTTCAGCTCCTACGAGCAGTACTTC	CASSWATDFSSYEQYF
TRBD2	TRBV5-6	TRBJ2-1	.	TGTGCCAGCAGCTCCGGACTAGCTTACAATGAGCAGTTCTTC	CASSSGLAYNEQFF
TRBD2	TRBV6-4	TRBJ2-1	.	TGTGCCAGCAGTTATGAGGGCGGGAGCTTAGGAGAGCAGTTCTTC	CASSYEGGSLGEQFF
.	TRBV2	TRBJ1-3	.	TGTGCCAGCAGTGAACTAGGACGAAACACTGGAAACACCATATATTTT	CASSELGRNTGNTIYF
.	TRBV4-2	TRBJ2-5	few	TGTGCCAGCAGCCAAGATCAGGGCCCCCAAGAGACCCAGTACTTC	CASSQDQGPQETQYF